This T cell receptor beta chain was sequenced during a study of blood T cell repertoires in COVID-19. The germline V gene has CDR1 MGHDK and CDR2 SYGVNS. The germline V and J ends were trimmed by 2 bases and 1 base, with 16 bases remaining between them. The CDR3 is made up of 17 amino acids. Original processing notes: Amplification of reference gene primers provided the estimated nucleated cell counts. Assay used: immunoSEQ multiplex PCR; TCRdb lists only in-frame clones, some missing. V and J calls and clone size are copied from that table; D and trimming were computed from the DNA. The data contain about 240,000 clones, approximately 86% of them singletons.

This chain links TRBV25-1 with TRBJ2-3, with D unresolved. The sequenced sample consisted of PBMCs or T cells enriched from blood (not recorded which). This clonotype was sampled from a woman between 40 and 55 years old with acute COVID-19. DNA of the CDR3: TGTGCCAGCAGTGAAAATACGGCGGAGCTAGGCACAGATACGCAGTATTTT. It codes for CASSENTAELGTDTQYF.